The TCR beta chain under discussion was sequenced for a study of post-analysis software for immune sequencing data. Study-level results: Included in a set of about 5 TRBV segments more frequent in patients than controls were TRBV5-6, TRBV5-1 and TRBV20-1.

Germline V lookup: CDR1 SEHNR, CDR2 FQNEAQ (reference sequence). The CDR3 consists of 15 residues. Trimming cost V 4 bases and J 3 bases; bases outside gene matches: 7. This clonotype came up many times. What it binds is unknown. Carried by the TCR beta cDNA libraries were unique molecular identifiers. TCRdb reanalysed the PCR reads using MiXCR and keeps one entry per CDR3 protein. In the table there are about 540,000 distinct CDR3 sequences, 34% of which are singletons. V is TRBV7-9 and J is TRBJ2-7, with 9 bases lining up with TRBD1. The clonotype comes from a girl under 18 with multiple sclerosis. The sequenced material came from blood. The CDR3 DNA reads as TGTGCCAGCAGCTCCCCGGGACAGGGAGTCTACGAGCAGTACTTC. Protein sequence: CASSSPGQGVYEQYF.